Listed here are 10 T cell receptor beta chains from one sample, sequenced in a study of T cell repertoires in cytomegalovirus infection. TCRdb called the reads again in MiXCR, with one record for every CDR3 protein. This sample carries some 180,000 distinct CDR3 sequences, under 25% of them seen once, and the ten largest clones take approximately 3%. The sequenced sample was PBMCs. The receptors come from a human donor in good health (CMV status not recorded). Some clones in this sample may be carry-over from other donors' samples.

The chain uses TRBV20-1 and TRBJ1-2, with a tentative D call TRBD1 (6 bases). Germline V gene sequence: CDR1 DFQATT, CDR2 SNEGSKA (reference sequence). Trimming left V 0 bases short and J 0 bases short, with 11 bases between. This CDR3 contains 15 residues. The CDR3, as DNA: TGCAGTGCTAGAGATTCGACAGGATCTAACTATGGCTACACCTTC. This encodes CSARDSTGSNYGYTF.

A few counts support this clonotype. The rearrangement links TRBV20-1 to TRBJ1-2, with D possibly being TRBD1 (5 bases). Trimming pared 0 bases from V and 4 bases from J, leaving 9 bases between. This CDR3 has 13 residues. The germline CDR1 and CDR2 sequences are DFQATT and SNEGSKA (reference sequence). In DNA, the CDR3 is TGCAGTGCTAGAGATGCAGGGAGCTATGGCTACACCTTC. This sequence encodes CSARDAGSYGYTF.

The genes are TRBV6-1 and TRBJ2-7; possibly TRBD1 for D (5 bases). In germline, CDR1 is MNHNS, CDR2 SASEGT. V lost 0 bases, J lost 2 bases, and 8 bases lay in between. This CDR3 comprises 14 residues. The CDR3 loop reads CASSEAQGPYEQYF. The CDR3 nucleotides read TGTGCCAGCAGTGAAGCGCAGGGTCCCTACGAGCAGTACTTC.

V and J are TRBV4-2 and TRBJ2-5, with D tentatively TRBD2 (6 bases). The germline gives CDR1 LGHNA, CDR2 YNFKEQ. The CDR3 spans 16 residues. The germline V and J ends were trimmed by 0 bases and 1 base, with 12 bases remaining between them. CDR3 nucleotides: TGTGCCAGCAGCCAAGACTTTCTAGCGATCCAAGAGACCCAGTACTTC. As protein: CASSQDFLAIQETQYF.

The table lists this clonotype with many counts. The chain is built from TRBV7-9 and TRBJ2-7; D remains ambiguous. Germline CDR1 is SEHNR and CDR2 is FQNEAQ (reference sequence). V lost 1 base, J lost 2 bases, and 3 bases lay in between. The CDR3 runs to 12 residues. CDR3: CASSLVPYEQYF. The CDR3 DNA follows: TGTGCCAGCAGCTTAGTTCCCTACGAGCAGTACTTC.

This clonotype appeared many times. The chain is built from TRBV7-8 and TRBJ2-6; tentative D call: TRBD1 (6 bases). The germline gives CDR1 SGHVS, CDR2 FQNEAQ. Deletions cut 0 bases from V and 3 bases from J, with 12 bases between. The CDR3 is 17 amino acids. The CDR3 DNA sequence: TGTGCCAGCAGCTTAGCGCCGCAGGGGTATGGGGCCAACGTCCTGACTTTC. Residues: CASSLAPQGYGANVLTF.

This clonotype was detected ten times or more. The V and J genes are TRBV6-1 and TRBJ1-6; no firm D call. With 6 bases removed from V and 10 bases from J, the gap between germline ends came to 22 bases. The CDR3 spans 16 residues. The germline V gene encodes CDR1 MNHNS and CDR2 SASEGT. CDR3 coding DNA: TGTGCCAGCAGACAGAACCCGGCAGGATCGTACTCACCCCTCCACTTT. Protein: CASRQNPAGSYSPLHF.

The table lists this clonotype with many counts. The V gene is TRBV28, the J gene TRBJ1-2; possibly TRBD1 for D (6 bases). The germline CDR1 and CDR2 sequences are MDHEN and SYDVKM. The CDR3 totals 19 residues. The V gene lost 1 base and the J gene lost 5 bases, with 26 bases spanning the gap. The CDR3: CASSLSTGTGPYGGYGYTF. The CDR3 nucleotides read TGTGCCAGCAGTTTATCTACGGGCACAGGGCCCTACGGGGGGTATGGCTACACCTTC.

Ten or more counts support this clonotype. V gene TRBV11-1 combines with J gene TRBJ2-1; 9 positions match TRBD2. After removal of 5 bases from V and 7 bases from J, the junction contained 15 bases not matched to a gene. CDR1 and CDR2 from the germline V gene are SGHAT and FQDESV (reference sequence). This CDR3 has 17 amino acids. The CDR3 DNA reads TGTGCCAGCAGCCCAGATATTAGCGGGGGAGGCAGAAATGAGCAGTTCTTC. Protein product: CASSPDISGGGRNEQFF.

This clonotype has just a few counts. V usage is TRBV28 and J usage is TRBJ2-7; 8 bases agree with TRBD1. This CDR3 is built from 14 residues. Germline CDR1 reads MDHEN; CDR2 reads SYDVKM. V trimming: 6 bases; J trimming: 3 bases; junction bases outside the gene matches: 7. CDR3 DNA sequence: TGTGCCAGCAGACTCGGACAGGGTTTCTACGAGCAGTACTTC. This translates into CASRLGQGFYEQYF.